One T cell receptor (beta chain) is described in this entry. Antigen specificity is unknown. This CDR3 has 15 residues. The germline V gene has CDR1 LNHNV and CDR2 YYDKDF (reference sequence). The ends were cut back, 5 bases at V and 0 bases at J, with 11 bases in the middle. Each CDR3 protein gets one entry after TCRdb re-called the 5' RACE reads with MiXCR. The sample yields approximately 240,000 distinct CDR3 sequences, about 15% seen once. The data stem from a study of T-cell memory formation after mild COVID-19. Study as a whole: Among the donors, TCR clusters were largely specific to each donor. Study-level results: The second-wave clones peaking on day 37 were not confirmed as SARS-CoV-2-specific. Clones contracting across day 15 to 85 had a balanced CD4/CD8 profile; later expanding clones leaned CD4+.

The sequenced sample was PBMCs or a T cell subset sorted from them (not recorded which). V gene TRBV15 combines with J gene TRBJ2-1; D uncertain. This TCR derives from a man aged 18 to 30 who had mild COVID-19 (a few samples of this study predate the infection). Cell type and time point are not known. CDR3 residues: CATSFRRPSYNEQFF. The CDR3 nucleotides read TGTGCCACCAGCTTTCGACGACCCTCCTACAATGAGCAGTTCTTC.